This TCR beta chain is from a study of beta chain features in type 1 diabetes. As every portion of the isolated RNA was reverse transcribed, the sequencing read expressed TCRB transcripts. Assay used: immunoSEQ multiplex PCR; TCRdb lists only in-frame clones, some missing. This table has 600,000 to 700,000 clones, 10% to 15% appearing once. This clone has more than one count but fewer than ten. Its target is not known. Study results and caveats: Shortening of TCRB CDR3s, moderate but significant, appeared in all four CD4+ subsets of Type 1 diabetes patients.

Sequencing input: naive CD4+ T cells from blood. This TCR derives from a man younger than 35 with type 1 diabetes.

The CDR3 DNA reads as TGCGCCAGCAGCATATCTAGCGGAGGCACAGATACGCAGTATTTT. Translation: CASSISSGGTDTQYF. The rearrangement links TRBV5-1 to TRBJ2-3; 7 positions agree with TRBD2. The CDR3 has 15 amino acids. V dropped 4 bases and J dropped 1; count of bases not matched to a gene: 6. The germline V gene has CDR1 SGHRS and CDR2 YFSETQ. Looking up the rest from reference TRBV5-1 and TRBJ2-3 gives the full variable domain: KAGVTQTPRYLIKTRGQQVTLSCSPISGHRSVSWYQQTPGQGLQFLFEYFSETQRNKGNFPGRFSGRQFSNSRSEMNVSTLELGDSALYLCASSISSGGTDTQYFGPGTRLTVL.